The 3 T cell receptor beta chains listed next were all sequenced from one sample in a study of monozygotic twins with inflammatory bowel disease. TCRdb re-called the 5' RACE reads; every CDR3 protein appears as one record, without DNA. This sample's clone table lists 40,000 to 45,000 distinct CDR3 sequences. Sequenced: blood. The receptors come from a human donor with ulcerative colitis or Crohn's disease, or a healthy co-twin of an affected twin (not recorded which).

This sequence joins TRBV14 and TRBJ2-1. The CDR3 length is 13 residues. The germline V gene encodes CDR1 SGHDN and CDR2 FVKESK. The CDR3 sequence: CASSQEIVHEQFF.

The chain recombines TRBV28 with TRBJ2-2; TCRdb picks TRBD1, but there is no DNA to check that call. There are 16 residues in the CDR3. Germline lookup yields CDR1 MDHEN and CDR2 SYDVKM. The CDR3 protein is CASSITGKSNTGELFF.

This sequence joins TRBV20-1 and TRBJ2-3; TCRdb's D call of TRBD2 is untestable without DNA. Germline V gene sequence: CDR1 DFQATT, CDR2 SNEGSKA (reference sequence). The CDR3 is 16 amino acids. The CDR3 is CSARAASGGRTDTQYF.